This note documents a single TCR beta chain sequence. As yet, its antigen is unknown. The TCRbeta library incorporated unique molecular identifiers. Via MiXCR, TCRdb re-called the PCR reads, giving one row per CDR3 protein. In the table there are around 190,000 distinct CDR3 sequences, approximately 6.3% of which are singletons. This entry belongs to a study of T-cell reconstitution after alpha-beta-depleted transplantation in children. Study outcomes and limitations: Newly generated T cells supplied most T-cell counts and diversity one year post-transplant.

There are 16 residues in the CDR3. Germline CDR1 is MDHEN and CDR2 is SYDVKM. Between the trimmed V and J ends, which lost 10 bases and 4 bases, there was a span of 25 bases. This TCR was recovered from a boy aged 2 to 10 with acute lymphoblastic leukemia, due to receive a stem cell transplant. The source material was PBMCs, sampled before TCRalphabeta/CD19-depleted stem cell transplant. V is TRBV28 and J is TRBJ1-1; TRBD1 is a possible D gene (5 bases). The CDR3 protein is CATDLPGLEGATEAFF. In nucleotides, the CDR3 is TGTGCCACCGATTTACCGGGACTAGAGGGTGCCACTGAAGCTTTCTTT.